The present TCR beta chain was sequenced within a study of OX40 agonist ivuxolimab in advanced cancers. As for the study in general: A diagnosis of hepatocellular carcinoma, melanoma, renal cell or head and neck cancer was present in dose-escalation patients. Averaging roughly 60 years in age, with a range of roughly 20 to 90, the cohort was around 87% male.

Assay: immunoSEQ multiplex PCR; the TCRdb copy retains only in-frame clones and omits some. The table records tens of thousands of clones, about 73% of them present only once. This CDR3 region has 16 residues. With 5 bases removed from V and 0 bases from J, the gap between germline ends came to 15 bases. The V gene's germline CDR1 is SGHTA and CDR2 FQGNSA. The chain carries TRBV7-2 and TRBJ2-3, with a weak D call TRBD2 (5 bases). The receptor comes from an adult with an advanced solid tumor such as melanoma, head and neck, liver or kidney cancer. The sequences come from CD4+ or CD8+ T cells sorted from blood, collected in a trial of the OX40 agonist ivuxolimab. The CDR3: CASSKRSGPSTDTQYF. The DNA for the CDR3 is TGTGCCAGCAGCAAGAGGAGCGGCCCTAGCACAGATACGCAGTATTTT.